Below are 5 T cell receptor beta chains sequenced from a single sample in a study of regulatory T cells in long-lasting Graves disease. Combining iRepertoire HTBI primers with Arm-PCR of CDR3 regions, the authors built TCR beta libraries. TCRdb fed the multiplex PCR reads into MiXCR, producing one record per CDR3 protein. The table includes 350,000 to 450,000 distinct CDR3 sequences, about 15% detected once. Time point defined: newly diagnosed GD, antithyroid drugs for less than 3 months. Extracted RNA from PBMCs served as the source of the TCR library. The same data also contributed to another study, on T cells in Graves' hyperthyroidism and ophthalmopathy.

The source was peripheral blood mononuclear cells (PBMCs), collected at new diagnosis, from a patient treated with antithyroid drugs. These receptors all come from a woman between 40 and 50 years old with Graves disease.

This clonotype has more than one count but fewer than ten. This likely reflects a read error, since a far larger clone is one base away. This rearrangement joins TRBV7-6 to TRBJ2-3; a possible D gene is TRBD2 (6 bases). The ends were cut back, 0 bases at V and 4 bases at J, with 8 bases in the middle. This CDR3 has 14 residues. Germline lookup yields CDR1 SGHVS and CDR2 FNYEAQ. The CDR3 spells CASSLAGGSDTQYF. The CDR3 DNA is TGTGCCAGCAGCTTAGCGGGAGGATCAGATACGCAGTATTTT.

The chain combines TRBV28 with TRBJ1-4; TRBD1 matches at 8 bases. Germline CDR1 MDHEN, CDR2 SYDVKM. This CDR3 is built from 17 residues. Trimming took 1 base from V and 7 from J; bases not matched to a gene: 11. CDR3 in amino acids: CASSLFGAGQATEKLFF. CDR3 DNA sequence: TGTGCCAGCAGTTTATTTGGGGCGGGACAGGCGACTGAAAAACTGTTTTTT.

The chain employs TRBV2 and TRBJ1-6; D is unclear. Germline V gene data show CDR1 as SNHLY and CDR2 as FYNNEI. Trimming left V 8 bases short and J 10 bases short, with 12 bases between. The CDR3 extends over 12 amino acids. CDR3 bases: TGTGCCAGCTACGATCGAGGCTCACCCCTCCACTTT. Translated: CASYDRGSPLHF.

This clonotype occurred a few times. The chain carries TRBV6-1 and TRBJ1-1; D is unclear. The CDR3 loop spans 15 amino acids. Germline V gene lookup returns CDR1 MNHNS and CDR2 SASEGT. V dropped 3 bases and J dropped 0 bases, with 11 bases sitting between them. The CDR3: CASSDRLPMNTEAFF. CDR3 nucleotide sequence: TGTGCCAGCAGTGATAGGTTACCCATGAACACTGAAGCTTTCTTT.

This clonotype has a count of ten or more. V usage is TRBV28 and J usage is TRBJ2-7; TRBD2 matches 8 bases. V dropped 8 bases and J dropped 7; count of bases not matched to a gene: 16. The V gene's germline CDR1 is MDHEN and CDR2 SYDVKM. The length of the CDR3 is 15 residues. This CDR3 reads CASRGVAGSRGEQYF. The CDR3 region has the DNA TGTGCCAGCCGTGGGGTAGCGGGAAGCCGTGGAGAGCAGTACTTC. The variable domain in full, completed from reference TRBV28 and TRBJ2-7, reads DVKVTQSSRYLVKRTGEKVFLECVQDMDHENMFWYRQDPGLGLRLIYFSYDVKMKEKGDIPEGYSVSREKKERFSLILESASTNQTSMYLCASRGVAGSRGEQYFGPGTRLTVT.